This T cell receptor (beta chain) stems from a study of blood T cell repertoires in COVID-19. Background on the study: From T cells, B-cell-depleted T cells, or PBMCs came the material, which was cDNA or gDNA.

The CDR3 is made up of 14 amino acids. V was clipped by 2 bases and J by 0 bases, with 6 bases between them. Germline loops: CDR1 LGHDT, CDR2 YNNKEL (reference sequence). Original data processing: Cell counts per sample came from amplifying reference gene primers. Profiling relied on immunoSEQ multiplex PCR, and the TCRdb table lists in-frame clones only, not all of them. V, J and clone size reflect that table, while D and trimming were determined from the DNA. The data hold 140,000 to 150,000 clones, with roughly 80% observed a single time. V usage is TRBV3-1 (or the pseudogene TRBV3-2) and J usage is TRBJ2-3; D unresolved. This clonotype was obtained from a man between 65 and 80 years old who had recovered from COVID-19. The sample comprised peripheral blood. CDR3 sequence: CASSQFGSTDTQYF. In DNA, the CDR3 is TGTGCCAGCAGCCAATTCGGGAGCACAGATACGCAGTATTTT.